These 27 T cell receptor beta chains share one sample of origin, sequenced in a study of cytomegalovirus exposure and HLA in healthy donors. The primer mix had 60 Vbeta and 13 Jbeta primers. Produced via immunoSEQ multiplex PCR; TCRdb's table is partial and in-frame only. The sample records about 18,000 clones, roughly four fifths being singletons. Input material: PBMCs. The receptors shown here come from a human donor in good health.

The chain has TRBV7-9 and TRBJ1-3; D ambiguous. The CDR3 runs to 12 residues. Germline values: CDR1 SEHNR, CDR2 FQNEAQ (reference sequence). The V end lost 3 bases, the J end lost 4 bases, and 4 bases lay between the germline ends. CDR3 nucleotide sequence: TGTGCCAGCAGCTTCCCGGGAAACACCATATATTTT. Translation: CASSFPGNTIYF.

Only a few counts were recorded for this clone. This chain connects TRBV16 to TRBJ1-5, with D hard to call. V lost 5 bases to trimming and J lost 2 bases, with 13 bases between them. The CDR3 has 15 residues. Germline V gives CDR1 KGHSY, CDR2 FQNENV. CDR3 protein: CASSSGFYGNQPQHF. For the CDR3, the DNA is TGTGCCAGCAGCTCGGGGTTCTATGGCAATCAGCCCCAGCATTTT. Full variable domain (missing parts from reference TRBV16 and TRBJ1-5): GEEVAQTPKHLVRGEGQKAKLYCAPIKGHSYVFWYQQVLKNEFKFLISFQNENVFDETGMPKERFSAKCLPNSPCSLEIQATKLEDSAVYFCASSSGFYGNQPQHFGDGTRLSIL.

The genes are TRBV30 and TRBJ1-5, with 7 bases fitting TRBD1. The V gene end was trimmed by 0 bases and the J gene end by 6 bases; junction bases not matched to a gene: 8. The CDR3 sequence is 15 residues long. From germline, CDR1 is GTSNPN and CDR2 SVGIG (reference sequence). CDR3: CAWSVGRGGTQPQHF. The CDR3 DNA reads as TGTGCCTGGAGTGTAGGACGAGGGGGCACTCAGCCCCAGCATTTT.

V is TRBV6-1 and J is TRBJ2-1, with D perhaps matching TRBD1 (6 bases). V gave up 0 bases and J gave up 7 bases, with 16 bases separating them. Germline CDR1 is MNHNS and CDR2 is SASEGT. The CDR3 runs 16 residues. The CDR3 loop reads CASSEAPMGAGNEQFF. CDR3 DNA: TGTGCCAGCAGTGAAGCCCCGATGGGGGCCGGTAATGAGCAGTTCTTC.

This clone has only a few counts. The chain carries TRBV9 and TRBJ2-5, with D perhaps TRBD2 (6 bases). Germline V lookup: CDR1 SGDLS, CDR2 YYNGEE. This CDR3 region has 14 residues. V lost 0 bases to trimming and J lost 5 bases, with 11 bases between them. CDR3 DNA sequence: TGTGCCAGCAGCGTAGGGTGGGGGAGGGAGACCCAGTACTTC. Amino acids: CASSVGWGRETQYF.

This CDR3 reads CASSHTTNNEQFF. CDR3 DNA sequence: TGTGCCAGCAGTCACACCACCAACAATGAGCAGTTCTTC. The V gene is TRBV27, the J gene TRBJ2-1; no definite D call. This CDR3 is 13 amino acids long. V was pared by 5 bases and J by 5 bases, with 10 bases between. Germline V gene data show CDR1 as MNHEY and CDR2 as SMNVEV (reference sequence).

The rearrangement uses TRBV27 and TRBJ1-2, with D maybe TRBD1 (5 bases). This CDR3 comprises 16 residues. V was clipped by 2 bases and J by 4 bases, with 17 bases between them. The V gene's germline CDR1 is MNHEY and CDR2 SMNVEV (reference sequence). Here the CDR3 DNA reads TGTGCCAGCAGTTTAACCAGGGCATCCAGGCGCTATGGCTACACCTTC. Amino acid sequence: CASSLTRASRRYGYTF.

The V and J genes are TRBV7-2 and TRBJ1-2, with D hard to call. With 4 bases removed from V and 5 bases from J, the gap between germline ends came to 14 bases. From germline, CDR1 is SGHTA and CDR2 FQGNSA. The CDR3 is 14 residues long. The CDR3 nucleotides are TGTGCCAGCAGCTCTAATCGACCGGGTTATGGCTACACCTTC. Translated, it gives CASSSNRPGYGYTF.

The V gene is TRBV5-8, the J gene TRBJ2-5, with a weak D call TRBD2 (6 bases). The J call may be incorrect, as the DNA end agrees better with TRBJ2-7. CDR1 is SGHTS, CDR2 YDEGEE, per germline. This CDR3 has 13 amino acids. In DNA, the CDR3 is TGTGCCAGCAGCAGGGGACTTGACTACGAGCAGTACTTC. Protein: CASSRGLDYEQYF.

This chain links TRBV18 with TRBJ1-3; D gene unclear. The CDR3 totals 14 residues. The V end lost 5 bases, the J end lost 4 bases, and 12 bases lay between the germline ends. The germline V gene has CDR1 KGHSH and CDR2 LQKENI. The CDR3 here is CASSSTPVGNTIYF. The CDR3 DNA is TGTGCCAGCTCATCAACTCCTGTGGGAAACACCATATATTTT.

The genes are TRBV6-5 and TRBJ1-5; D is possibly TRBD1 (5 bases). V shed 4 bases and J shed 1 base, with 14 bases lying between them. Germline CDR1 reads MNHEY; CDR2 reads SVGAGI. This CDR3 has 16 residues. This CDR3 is CASSSGLGGSNQPQHF. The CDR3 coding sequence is TGTGCCAGCAGTTCGGGCCTCGGGGGGAGCAATCAGCCCCAGCATTTT.

In nucleotides, the CDR3 is TGTGCCAGCAGCCGTACAGGGACCACCATATATTTT. Amino acid sequence: CASSRTGTTIYF. The V and J genes are TRBV7-2 and TRBJ1-3, with a possible D match to TRBD1 (6 bases). Germline loops: CDR1 SGHTA, CDR2 FQGNSA. The CDR3 sequence is 12 residues long. V shed 5 bases and J shed 9 bases, with 11 bases lying between them.

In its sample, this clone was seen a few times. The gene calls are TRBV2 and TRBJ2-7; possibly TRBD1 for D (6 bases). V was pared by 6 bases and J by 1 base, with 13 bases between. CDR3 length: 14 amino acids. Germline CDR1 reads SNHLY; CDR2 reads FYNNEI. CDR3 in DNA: TGTGCCAGCAGCTGGGACATTGGGTCCTACGAGCAGTACTTC. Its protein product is CASSWDIGSYEQYF. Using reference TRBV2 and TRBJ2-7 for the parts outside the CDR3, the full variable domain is EPEVTQTPSHQVTQMGQEVILRCVPISNHLYFYWYRQILGQKVEFLVSFYNNEISEKSEIFDDQFSVERPDGSNFTLKIRSTKLEDSAMYFCASSWDIGSYEQYFGPGTRLTVT.

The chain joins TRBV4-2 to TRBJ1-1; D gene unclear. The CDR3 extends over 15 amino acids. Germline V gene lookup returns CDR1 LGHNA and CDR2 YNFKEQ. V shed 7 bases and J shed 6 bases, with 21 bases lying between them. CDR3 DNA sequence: TGTGCCAGCAACCCCCCGGGGAAGACGAGGGCTGAAGCTTTCTTT. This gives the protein CASNPPGKTRAEAFF.

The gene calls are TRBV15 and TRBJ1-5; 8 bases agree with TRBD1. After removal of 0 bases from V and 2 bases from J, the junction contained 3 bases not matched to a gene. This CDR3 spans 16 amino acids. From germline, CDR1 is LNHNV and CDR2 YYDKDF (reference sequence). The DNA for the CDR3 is TGTGCCACCAGCAGAGATCCGACAGGGGGCAATCAGCCCCAGCATTTT. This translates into CATSRDPTGGNQPQHF.

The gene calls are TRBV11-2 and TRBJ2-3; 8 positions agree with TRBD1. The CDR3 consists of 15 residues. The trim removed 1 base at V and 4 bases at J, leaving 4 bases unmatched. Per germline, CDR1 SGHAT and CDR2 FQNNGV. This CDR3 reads CASSLVGGQADTQYF. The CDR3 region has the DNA TGTGCCAGCAGCTTAGTAGGGGGACAGGCAGATACGCAGTATTTT.

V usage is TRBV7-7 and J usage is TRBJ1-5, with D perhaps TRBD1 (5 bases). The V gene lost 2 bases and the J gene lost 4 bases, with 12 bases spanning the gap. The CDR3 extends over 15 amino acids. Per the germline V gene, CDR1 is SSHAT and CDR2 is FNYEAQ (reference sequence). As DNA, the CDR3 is TGTGCCAGCAGCTTAAAGGACACCTGGAATCAGCCCCAGCATTTT. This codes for CASSLKDTWNQPQHF.

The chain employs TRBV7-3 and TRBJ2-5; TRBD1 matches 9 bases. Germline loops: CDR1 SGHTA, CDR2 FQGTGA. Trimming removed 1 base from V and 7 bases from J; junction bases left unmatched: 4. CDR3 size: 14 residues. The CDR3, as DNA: TGTGCCAGCAGCTTAAACCCGGGACAGGGGACCCAGTACTTC. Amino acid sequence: CASSLNPGQGTQYF.

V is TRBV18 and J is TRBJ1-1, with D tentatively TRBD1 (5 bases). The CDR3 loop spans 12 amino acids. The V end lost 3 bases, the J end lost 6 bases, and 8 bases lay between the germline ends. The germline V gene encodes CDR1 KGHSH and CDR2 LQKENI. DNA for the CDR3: TGTGCCAGCTCACCCCGGGGGGCTGAAGCTTTCTTT. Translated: CASSPRGAEAFF.

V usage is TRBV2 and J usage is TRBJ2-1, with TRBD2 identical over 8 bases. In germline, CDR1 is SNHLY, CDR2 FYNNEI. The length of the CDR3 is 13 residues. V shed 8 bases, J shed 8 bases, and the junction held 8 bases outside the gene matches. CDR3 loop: CASGGTRRDEQFF. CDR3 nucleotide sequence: TGTGCCAGCGGGGGGACTAGGCGGGATGAGCAGTTCTTC.

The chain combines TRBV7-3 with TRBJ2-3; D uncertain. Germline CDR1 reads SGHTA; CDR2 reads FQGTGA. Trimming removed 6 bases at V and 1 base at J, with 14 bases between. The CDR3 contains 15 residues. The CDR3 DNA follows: TGTGCCAGCAGTTCAACGGGTTTTGGCACAGATACGCAGTATTTT. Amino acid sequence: CASSSTGFGTDTQYF.

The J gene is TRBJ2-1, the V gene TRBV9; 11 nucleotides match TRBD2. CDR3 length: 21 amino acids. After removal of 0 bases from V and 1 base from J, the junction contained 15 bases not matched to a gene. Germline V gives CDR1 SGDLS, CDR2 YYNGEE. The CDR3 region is CASSVVGASGRSALSYNEQFF. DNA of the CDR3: TGTGCCAGCAGCGTAGTGGGGGCTAGCGGGAGGTCTGCCCTTTCCTACAATGAGCAGTTCTTC.

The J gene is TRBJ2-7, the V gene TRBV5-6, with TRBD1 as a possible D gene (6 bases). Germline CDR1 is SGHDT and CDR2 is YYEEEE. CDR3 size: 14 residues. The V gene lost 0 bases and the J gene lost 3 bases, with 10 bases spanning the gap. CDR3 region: CASSLGTGNYEQYF. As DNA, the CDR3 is TGTGCCAGCAGCTTGGGAACAGGGAACTACGAGCAGTACTTC.

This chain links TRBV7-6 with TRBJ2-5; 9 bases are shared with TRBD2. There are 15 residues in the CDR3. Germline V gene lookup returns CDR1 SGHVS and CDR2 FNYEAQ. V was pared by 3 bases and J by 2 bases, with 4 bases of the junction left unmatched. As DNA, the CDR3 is TGTGCCAGCAGCTTTAGCGGGAGAGCTCAAGAGACCCAGTACTTC. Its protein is CASSFSGRAQETQYF.

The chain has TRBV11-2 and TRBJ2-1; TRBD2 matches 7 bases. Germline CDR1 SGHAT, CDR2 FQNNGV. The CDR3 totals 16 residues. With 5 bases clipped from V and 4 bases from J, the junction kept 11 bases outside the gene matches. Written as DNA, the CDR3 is TGTGCCAGCAGCCCTCCTGCCGCTAGCGGTTACAATGAGCAGTTCTTC. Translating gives CASSPPAASGYNEQFF.

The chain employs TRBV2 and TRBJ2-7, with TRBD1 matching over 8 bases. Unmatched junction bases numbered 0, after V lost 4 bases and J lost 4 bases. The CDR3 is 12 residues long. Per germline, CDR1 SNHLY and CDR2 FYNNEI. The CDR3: CASSGQGYEQYF. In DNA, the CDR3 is TGTGCCAGCAGTGGACAGGGGTACGAGCAGTACTTC.

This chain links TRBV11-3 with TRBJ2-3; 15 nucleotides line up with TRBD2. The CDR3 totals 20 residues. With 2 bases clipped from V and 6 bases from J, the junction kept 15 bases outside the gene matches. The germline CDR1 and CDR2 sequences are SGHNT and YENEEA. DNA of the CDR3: TGTGCCAGCAGCTTAAGGTCCTCGGGGACTAGCGGGGGGAGGATGGATACGCAGTATTTT. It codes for CASSLRSSGTSGGRMDTQYF.